This is a list of T cell receptor beta chains from one sample in a study of T cells after yellow fever vaccination. TCRdb recomputed calls from the 5' RACE reads with MiXCR, one row per CDR3 protein. The sample includes about 510,000 distinct CDR3 sequences, roughly a fifth of them seen just once. The sequencing used PBMCs, collected less than 25 days after the first yellow fever vaccination. Receptor source: a man in his late teens or twenties who received the YFV17D yellow fever vaccine. The CDR3 runs from the conserved cysteine through the conserved F or W. The order of the fields is CDR3 DNA, CDR3 protein, D gene, V gene, J gene, clone size. A D gene is named only where the DNA matches it firmly. Only part of the rows carry a size: once, few, many, or a class if the clone is expanded.

CDR3nt: TGTGCCAGCAGTTTTCGGGACAGGATGAACTATGGCTACACCTTC
CDR3aa: CASSFRDRMNYGYTF
d_gene: TRBD1
v_gene: TRBV28
j_gene: TRBJ1-2
abundance: NA

CDR3nt: TGTGCCACCAGTGATTTGAAGGGACAGAGCACAGATACGCAGTATTTT
CDR3aa: CATSDLKGQSTDTQYF
d_gene: TRBD1
v_gene: TRBV24-1
j_gene: TRBJ2-3
abundance: NA

CDR3nt: TGTGCCAGCCGAGGACTAGCGGGGGGACCCTACAATGAGCAGTTCTTC
CDR3aa: CASRGLAGGPYNEQFF
d_gene: TRBD2
v_gene: TRBV27
j_gene: TRBJ2-1
abundance: few

CDR3nt: TGTGCCAGCATTGGAGGGGGGGCTAACAATGAGCAGTTCTTC
CDR3aa: CASIGGGANNEQFF
d_gene: NA
v_gene: TRBV7-6
j_gene: TRBJ2-1
abundance: NA

CDR3nt: TGTGCCAGCAGCCAAACAACAGGGGGCCCGGGCTACACCTTC
CDR3aa: CASSQTTGGPGYTF
d_gene: TRBD1
v_gene: TRBV4-2
j_gene: TRBJ1-2
abundance: few

CDR3nt: TGCGCCAGTTCAGCGCCTTTCGGAGAGACCCAGTACTTC
CDR3aa: CASSAPFGETQYF
d_gene: NA
v_gene: TRBV5-1
j_gene: TRBJ2-5
abundance: few

CDR3nt: TGTGCCAGCAGTTCCCGGGTGGTCGGAACCGGGGAGCTGTTTTTT
CDR3aa: CASSSRVVGTGELFF
d_gene: NA
v_gene: TRBV27
j_gene: TRBJ2-2
abundance: few

CDR3nt: TGCGCCAGCAGCCACTTACCAGGGGGCGCGGATAATGAGCAGTTCTTC
CDR3aa: CASSHLPGGADNEQFF
d_gene: TRBD1
v_gene: TRBV4-1
j_gene: TRBJ2-1
abundance: NA

CDR3nt: TGCGCCAGCAGTGAGTGGGCTAGCGGGGGCCAAGAGACCCAGTACTTC
CDR3aa: CASSEWASGGQETQYF
d_gene: TRBD2
v_gene: TRBV10-2
j_gene: TRBJ2-5
abundance: NA

CDR3nt: TGTGCCAGCAGCCAACTAGCAGGAATCGGCAATGAGCAGTTCTTC
CDR3aa: CASSQLAGIGNEQFF
d_gene: NA
v_gene: TRBV7-9
j_gene: TRBJ2-1
abundance: NA

CDR3nt: TGCAGTGCTAGAGACCCGTCCGGAGGGGACACTGAAGCTTTCTTT
CDR3aa: CSARDPSGGDTEAFF
d_gene: NA
v_gene: TRBV20-1
j_gene: TRBJ1-1
abundance: NA

CDR3nt: TGTGCCAGCAGCCCCGCCGGACAGGGGATCCAAGATACGCAGTATTTT
CDR3aa: CASSPAGQGIQDTQYF
d_gene: TRBD1
v_gene: TRBV3-1
j_gene: TRBJ2-3
abundance: NA

CDR3nt: TGTGCCATCCAGGACAGGGATGTGACCGGGGAGCTGTTTTTT
CDR3aa: CAIQDRDVTGELFF
d_gene: TRBD1
v_gene: TRBV10-3
j_gene: TRBJ2-2
abundance: many

CDR3nt: TGCGCCAGCAGCCAAGCCCAGGGGGCGCCTGGCTACACCTTC
CDR3aa: CASSQAQGAPGYTF
d_gene: TRBD1
v_gene: TRBV4-3
j_gene: TRBJ1-2
abundance: NA

CDR3nt: TGTGCCAGCAGTCTCCCCCCATCGCGGGTTTACAATGAGCAGTTCTTC
CDR3aa: CASSLPPSRVYNEQFF
d_gene: NA
v_gene: TRBV6-1
j_gene: TRBJ2-1
abundance: NA

CDR3nt: TGTGCCAGCAGCTTAGGGCTCCGGGACAGGGCGAGGAGCAATCAGCCCCAGCATTTT
CDR3aa: CASSLGLRDRARSNQPQHF
d_gene: TRBD1
v_gene: TRBV7-8
j_gene: TRBJ1-5
abundance: few

CDR3nt: TGTGCCAGCAGCCCTCCGTTTCGGGGGGCGGGCTATGGCTACACCTTC
CDR3aa: CASSPPFRGAGYGYTF
d_gene: NA
v_gene: TRBV7-9
j_gene: TRBJ1-2
abundance: few

CDR3nt: TGCGCCAGCAGCTTGTCCCCCGGTCGCGGAGAGACCCAGTACTTC
CDR3aa: CASSLSPGRGETQYF
d_gene: NA
v_gene: TRBV5-1
j_gene: TRBJ2-5
abundance: NA

CDR3nt: TGCGCCAGCAGCCAAGGGTATCGGGGGAACGAGCAGTACTTC
CDR3aa: CASSQGYRGNEQYF
d_gene: NA
v_gene: TRBV4-1
j_gene: TRBJ2-7
abundance: NA

CDR3nt: TGTGCCAGCAAAGAGTCATTCTTGAACACTGAAGCTTTCTTT
CDR3aa: CASKESFLNTEAFF
d_gene: NA
v_gene: TRBV7-9
j_gene: TRBJ1-1
abundance: NA